These 32 T cell receptor beta chains originate from one sample sequenced in a study of cytomegalovirus exposure and HLA in healthy donors. Primers for the PCR totalled 60 Vbeta and 13 Jbeta. Sequencing was performed with immunoSEQ multiplex PCR; in TCRdb, only in-frame clones are kept and a portion is missing. The sample lists approximately 190,000 clones; around 88% were seen once. The material sequenced was PBMCs. These TCRs come from a man between 35 and 55 years old in good health and CMV-seropositive.

The chain employs TRBV29-1 and TRBJ1-2; 9 nucleotides line up with TRBD1. Per the germline V gene, CDR1 is SQVTM and CDR2 is ANQGSEA. Trimming cost V 6 bases and J 3 bases; bases outside gene matches: 8. CDR3 length equals 14 residues. For the CDR3, the DNA is TGCAGCGTCTCAAGGGACAGGGCAGACTATGGCTACACCTTC. This codes for CSVSRDRADYGYTF.

The chain carries TRBV28 and TRBJ2-5, with a tentative D call TRBD2 (6 bases). The V end lost 6 bases, the J end lost 4 bases, and 15 bases lay between the germline ends. In germline, CDR1 is MDHEN, CDR2 SYDVKM. CDR3 length: 14 amino acids. CDR3 bases: TGTGCCAGCAGATTAGGGGAGGTCGGAGAGACCCAGTACTTC. Translation: CASRLGEVGETQYF.

This sequence joins TRBV5-1 and TRBJ2-1, with D perhaps matching TRBD2 (7 bases). The V end was cut by 3 bases, the J end by 8 bases, with 24 bases between. CDR1 SGHRS and CDR2 YFSETQ come from the germline V gene. The CDR3 length is 17 residues. In DNA form, the CDR3 reads TGCGCCAGCAGCTCGAGGGACGCGACTAGGGGGGGTGATGAGCAGTTCTTC. Amino acid sequence: CASSSRDATRGGDEQFF.

The chain links TRBV7-9 to TRBJ2-2, with D hard to call. The ends were cut back, 5 bases at V and 9 bases at J, with 7 bases in the middle. Germline assignment: CDR1 SEHNR and CDR2 FQNEAQ (reference sequence). This CDR3 is 11 amino acids long. CDR3 bases: TGTGCCAGCAGCAGAGTCCGGGAGCTGTTTTTT. This encodes CASSRVRELFF.

This clone was seen more than once but under ten times. The CDR3 sequence is CASSFGGARTEAFF. As DNA, the CDR3 is TGTGCCAGCAGCTTCGGGGGGGCGCGGACTGAAGCTTTCTTT. The genes are TRBV7-9 and TRBJ1-1; D is perhaps TRBD1 (6 bases). Looked up from germline, CDR1 is SEHNR and CDR2 is FQNEAQ (reference sequence). The V end was cut by 3 bases, the J end by 5 bases, with 13 bases between. CDR3 length equals 14 residues.

The chain uses TRBV6-6 and TRBJ2-1; 13 nucleotides agree with TRBD2. Trimming cost V 6 bases and J 6 bases; bases outside gene matches: 8. From germline, CDR1 is MNHNY and CDR2 SVGAGI (reference sequence). The CDR3 consists of 16 residues. The CDR3 reads CASRPRGLAGPNEQFF. CDR3 in DNA: TGTGCCAGCAGGCCCCGGGGACTAGCGGGGCCCAATGAGCAGTTCTTC.

The chain has TRBV6-5 and TRBJ2-5; D ambiguous. The germline V and J ends were trimmed by 2 bases and 3 bases, with 7 bases remaining between them. Germline loops: CDR1 MNHEY, CDR2 SVGAGI. The CDR3 is 13 amino acids. Written as DNA, the CDR3 is TGTGCCAGCAGTTACCGCGTGGAAGAGACCCAGTACTTC. It is translated as CASSYRVEETQYF.

This clone was recorded a few times. CDR3 sequence: CASSYGREAFF. In DNA, the CDR3 is TGTGCCAGCAGTTACGGGCGTGAAGCTTTCTTT. This chain uses TRBV6-5 with TRBJ1-1; D call uncertain. V lost 2 bases, J lost 7 bases, and 5 bases lay in between. This CDR3 has 11 amino acids. CDR1 and CDR2 (germline): MNHEY, SVGAGI.

This clone was picked up a small number of times. The CDR3: CASSVQGFSYNEQFF. Here the CDR3 DNA reads TGTGCCAGCAGCGTACAGGGGTTCAGTTACAATGAGCAGTTCTTC. V gene TRBV6-4 combines with J gene TRBJ2-1; 7 bases agree with TRBD1. Unmatched junction bases numbered 9, after V lost 6 bases and J lost 4 bases. Germline V gene sequence: CDR1 MRHNA, CDR2 SNTAGT. The CDR3 has 15 residues.

The J gene is TRBJ1-2, the V gene TRBV7-8; 9 nucleotides match TRBD1. In germline, CDR1 is SGHVS, CDR2 FQNEAQ. The CDR3 has 17 amino acids. The V gene end was trimmed by 5 bases and the J gene end by 7 bases; junction bases not matched to a gene: 17. CDR3 in DNA: TGTGCCAGCAGCCCGGGGGGACAGGGAGGGCGATCGGGTGGCTACACCTTC. Protein: CASSPGGQGGRSGGYTF.

V usage is TRBV6-5 and J usage is TRBJ2-1; 11 positions match TRBD2. V shed 5 bases, J shed 7 bases, and the junction held 7 bases outside the gene matches. Germline V gene lookup returns CDR1 MNHEY and CDR2 SVGAGI. The CDR3 length is 15 residues. The CDR3, as DNA: TGTGCCAGCAGTGCGACTAGCGGGAATTGGAATGAGCAGTTCTTC. Translated: CASSATSGNWNEQFF.

The chain carries TRBV4-3 and TRBJ1-4; weak D call: TRBD1 (5 bases). The CDR3 loop spans 16 amino acids. CDR1 is LGHNA, CDR2 YSLEER, per germline. V lost 0 bases, J lost 4 bases, and 12 bases lay in between. DNA for the CDR3: TGCGCCAGCAGCCAAGATTGGGGGGTCTATAATGAAAAACTGTTTTTT. It yields the protein CASSQDWGVYNEKLFF.

The V call is TRBV27, the J call TRBJ2-7; tentative D call: TRBD1 (6 bases). There are 15 residues in the CDR3. Trimming stripped 5 bases from V and 1 base from J, with 15 bases between. Germline values: CDR1 MNHEY, CDR2 SMNVEV (reference sequence). The CDR3 sequence: CASSPIITGSYEQYF. CDR3 in DNA: TGTGCCAGCAGTCCCATCATAACAGGGTCCTACGAGCAGTACTTC.

The chain couples TRBV28 to TRBJ1-2; D is unclear. There are 13 residues in the CDR3. Trimming pared 3 bases from V and 6 bases from J, leaving 11 bases between. The germline CDR1 and CDR2 sequences are MDHEN and SYDVKM. CDR3 loop: CASSFGGGNGYTF. The CDR3 DNA reads TGTGCCAGCAGTTTTGGTGGAGGGAATGGCTACACCTTC.

In this sample, this clone turned up a few times. The chain recombines TRBV9 with TRBJ2-7; 13 nucleotides agree with TRBD2. Germline V gene lookup returns CDR1 SGDLS and CDR2 YYNGEE. J gave up 2 bases and V 4 bases, and 3 bases lay outside the gene matches. This CDR3 has 15 residues. The CDR3, as DNA: TGTGCCAGCAGCCTCGGGACTAGCGGGACCTACGAGCAGTACTTC. Amino acids: CASSLGTSGTYEQYF.

The rearrangement uses TRBV7-9 and TRBJ2-5; possibly TRBD2 for D (5 bases). This CDR3 comprises 13 residues. Germline CDR1 SEHNR, CDR2 FQNEAQ (reference sequence). The germline V and J ends were trimmed by 2 bases and 5 bases, with 9 bases remaining between them. CDR3: CASSLLATETQYF. DNA of the CDR3: TGTGCCAGCAGCTTATTAGCGACCGAGACCCAGTACTTC.

The chain has TRBV2 and TRBJ1-5, with D uncertain. V was pared by 4 bases and J by 1 base, with 8 bases between. Germline values: CDR1 SNHLY, CDR2 FYNNEI. This CDR3 is built from 14 residues. CDR3 sequence reads: CASSVGRSNQPQHF. DNA of the CDR3: TGTGCCAGCAGTGTCGGCAGGAGCAATCAGCCCCAGCATTTT.

The V gene is TRBV28, the J gene TRBJ2-3, with 9 bases lining up with TRBD2. This CDR3 spans 14 amino acids. The germline CDR1 and CDR2 sequences are MDHEN and SYDVKM. Trimming took 6 bases from V and 5 from J; bases not matched to a gene: 6. The CDR3 DNA reads TGTGCCAGCAGCCTCCTACTAGCGGGAGATACGCAGTATTTT. It is translated as CASSLLLAGDTQYF.

J is TRBJ2-5 and V is TRBV7-2; weak D call: TRBD1 (5 bases). V lost 5 bases to trimming and J lost 2 bases, with 9 bases between them. The CDR3 covers 13 residues. Germline values: CDR1 SGHTA, CDR2 FQGNSA. Here the CDR3 DNA reads TGTGCCAGCAGCCGGACACGACAAGAGACCCAGTACTTC. It encodes CASSRTRQETQYF.

This chain links TRBV15 with TRBJ2-5; TRBD2 matches 7 bases. Germline trimming cut 3 bases from V and 4 bases from J; bases unmatched to any gene: 11. This CDR3 comprises 16 residues. Looked up from germline, CDR1 is LNHNV and CDR2 is YYDKDF (reference sequence). In nucleotides, the CDR3 is TGTGCCACCAGCAGGGGGCCCGGCGGGAGCCGAGAGACCCAGTACTTC. Translated, it gives CATSRGPGGSRETQYF.

Notes on this clone: At one of its ends the junction is not consistent with the germline gene, which may arise from a read error. This chain joins TRBV5-1 and TRBJ2-6, with 9 bases fitting TRBD2. Germline V gene data show CDR1 as SGHRS and CDR2 as YFSETQ. This CDR3 region has 19 residues. As DNA, the CDR3 is TGCGCCAGCAGCTCCGGGTGGGTAGCGGGGGAGTCTGGGGCCAACGGCCTGACTTTC. Protein sequence: CASSSGWVAGESGANGLTF. The complete variable domain, with remaining parts taken from reference TRBV5-1 and TRBJ2-6, reads KAGVTQTPRYLIKTRGQQVTLSCSPISGHRSVSWYQQTPGQGLQFLFEYFSETQRNKGNFPGRFSGRQFSNSRSEMNVSTLELGDSALYLCASSSGWVAGESGANGLTFGAGSRLTVL.

V is TRBV5-4 and J is TRBJ2-7, with 7 bases that match TRBD1. Per germline, CDR1 SGHNT and CDR2 YYREEE (reference sequence). Germline trimming cut 6 bases from V and 6 bases from J; bases unmatched to any gene: 6. This CDR3 has 12 amino acids. The CDR3 is CASTSPGGEQYF. The CDR3, as DNA: TGTGCCAGCACTTCCCCAGGGGGCGAGCAGTACTTC.

This clone was recorded once. The genes are TRBV27 and TRBJ1-1, with D possibly being TRBD1 (5 bases). This CDR3 contains 14 residues. Germline CDR1 MNHEY, CDR2 SMNVEV (reference sequence). The ends were cut back, 1 base at V and 4 bases at J, with 10 bases in the middle. CDR3: CASSLFQGTTEAFF. CDR3 coding DNA: TGTGCCAGCAGTTTATTCCAGGGCACCACTGAAGCTTTCTTT.

This chain joins TRBV5-4 and TRBJ2-1; 7 bases align to TRBD1. The junction had 11 bases not matched to a gene; V was cut back by 4 bases and J by 4 bases. In germline, CDR1 is SGHNT, CDR2 YYREEE (reference sequence). CDR3 length: 16 residues. CDR3 protein: CASSTRQGGLYNEQFF. Here the CDR3 DNA reads TGTGCCAGCAGCACACGACAGGGCGGACTTTACAATGAGCAGTTCTTC.

The J gene is TRBJ2-2, the V gene TRBV5-1, with D perhaps matching TRBD2 (5 bases). The CDR3 extends over 15 amino acids. V lost 1 base and J lost 0, with 7 bases in between. Germline assignment: CDR1 SGHRS and CDR2 YFSETQ. The DNA for the CDR3 is TGCGCCAGCAGCTTGCGAGCGGCGAACACCGGGGAGCTGTTTTTT. Amino acids: CASSLRAANTGELFF. Variable domain in full (rest from reference TRBV5-1 and TRBJ2-2): KAGVTQTPRYLIKTRGQQVTLSCSPISGHRSVSWYQQTPGQGLQFLFEYFSETQRNKGNFPGRFSGRQFSNSRSEMNVSTLELGDSALYLCASSLRAANTGELFFGEGSRLTVL.

The chain has TRBV10-3 and TRBJ1-2; D remains ambiguous. CDR3 length: 14 residues. Germline V gene data show CDR1 as ENHRY and CDR2 as SYGVKD. The V end was cut by 3 bases, the J end by 3 bases, with 11 bases between. The CDR3 DNA reads as TGTGCCATCAGTGAAGTCCAGCGCGACTATGGCTACACCTTC. It yields the protein CAISEVQRDYGYTF.

For this clone: The same CDR3 can be traced to other DNA sequences in this sample. J is TRBJ2-1 and V is TRBV5-1; a weak D match, TRBD1 (6 bases). Germline CDR1 SGHRS, CDR2 YFSETQ. The CDR3 consists of 15 residues. V lost 4 bases and J 0 bases, leaving 11 bases between the germline ends. CDR3 loop: CASSVQGGSYNEQFF. The CDR3 DNA is TGCGCCAGCAGCGTACAGGGTGGCTCCTACAATGAGCAGTTCTTC.

V and J are TRBV10-3 and TRBJ2-5; 10 bases are shared with TRBD1. Germline V gene sequence: CDR1 ENHRY, CDR2 SYGVKD. CDR3 length equals 16 residues. The V gene end was trimmed by 3 bases and the J gene end by 2 bases; junction bases not matched to a gene: 6. CDR3 region: CAISDLRDRGQETQYF. The CDR3 bases are TGTGCCATCAGTGACCTCCGGGACAGGGGACAAGAGACCCAGTACTTC.

This sequence joins TRBV29-1 and TRBJ2-3; weak D call: TRBD1 (5 bases). The CDR3 has 12 amino acids. The V gene lost 2 bases and the J gene lost 6 bases, with 9 bases spanning the gap. Germline CDR1 and CDR2: SQVTM and ANQGSEA. CDR3 coding DNA: TGCAGCGTTGAAACCCAGGGTGATACGCAGTATTTT. This sequence encodes CSVETQGDTQYF.

This clone was observed a few times. This rearrangement joins TRBV6-5 to TRBJ2-1; 11 positions match TRBD2. J lost 7 bases, V lost 9 bases, and 8 bases had no gene match. The CDR3 is 14 amino acids. Germline CDR1 is MNHEY and CDR2 is SVGAGI. In nucleotides, the CDR3 is TGTGCCAGTCTAGGAGGGACTAGCGGAAATGAGCAGTTCTTC. It yields the protein CASLGGTSGNEQFF.

The genes are TRBV28 and TRBJ1-5; D is uncertain. Germline CDR1 reads MDHEN; CDR2 reads SYDVKM. Between the trimmed V and J ends, which lost 7 bases and 11 bases, there was a span of 18 bases. This CDR3 spans 13 amino acids. The CDR3 sequence: CASIERGWFSQHF. The CDR3 DNA reads TGTGCCAGCATTGAACGGGGTTGGTTTTCCCAGCATTTT. Drawing the rest from reference TRBV28 and TRBJ1-5, the complete variable domain is DVKVTQSSRYLVKRTGEKVFLECVQDMDHENMFWYRQDPGLGLRLIYFSYDVKMKEKGDIPEGYSVSREKKERFSLILESASTNQTSMYLCASIERGWFSQHFGDGTRLSIL.

The chain's CDR3 is CASSPGQKNTEAFF. The CDR3 nucleotides are TGTGCCAGCAGCCCGGGACAGAAGAACACTGAAGCTTTCTTT. This chain connects TRBV7-9 to TRBJ1-1, with TRBD1 identical over 7 bases. Germline loops: CDR1 SEHNR, CDR2 FQNEAQ (reference sequence). This CDR3 contains 14 residues. After removal of 5 bases from V and 1 base from J, the junction contained 4 bases not matched to a gene.